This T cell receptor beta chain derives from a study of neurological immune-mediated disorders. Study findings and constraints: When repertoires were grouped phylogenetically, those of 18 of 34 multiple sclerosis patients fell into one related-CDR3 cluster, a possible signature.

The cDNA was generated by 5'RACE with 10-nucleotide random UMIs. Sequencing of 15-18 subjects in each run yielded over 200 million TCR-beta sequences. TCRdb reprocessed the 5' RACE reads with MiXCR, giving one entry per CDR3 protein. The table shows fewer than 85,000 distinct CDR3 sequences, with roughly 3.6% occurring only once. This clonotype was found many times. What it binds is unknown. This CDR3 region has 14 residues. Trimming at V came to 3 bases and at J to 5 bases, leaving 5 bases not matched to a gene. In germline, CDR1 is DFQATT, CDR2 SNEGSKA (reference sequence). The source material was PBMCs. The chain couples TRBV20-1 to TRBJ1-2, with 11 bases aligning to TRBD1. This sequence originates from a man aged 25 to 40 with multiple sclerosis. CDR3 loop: CSASEGQGGYGYTF. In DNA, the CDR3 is TGCAGTGCTAGCGAGGGACAGGGGGGTTATGGCTACACCTTC.